Listed here are 7 T cell receptor beta chains from one sample, sequenced in a study of blood T cell repertoires in COVID-19. Measured with immunoSEQ multiplex PCR; TCRdb has only the in-frame clones, and not every one. The table includes fewer than 300,000 clones, 70% to 90% detected once. The specimen sequenced was PBMCs or T cells enriched from blood (not recorded which). The receptors here all came from a woman in her 30s who had recovered from COVID-19.

V is TRBV7-9 and J is TRBJ1-4; D remains ambiguous. The germline V gene has CDR1 SEHNR and CDR2 FQNEAQ (reference sequence). This CDR3 comprises 12 residues. V was clipped by 5 bases and J by 8 bases, with 9 bases between them. DNA for the CDR3: TGTGCCAGCAGCGGAGGAAGGGAAAAACTGTTTTTT. Translated, it gives CASSGGREKLFF.

The chain joins TRBV28 to TRBJ2-1, with 10 bases matching TRBD1. Germline V gene data show CDR1 as MDHEN and CDR2 as SYDVKM. The ends lost 4 bases at V and 6 bases at J; junction bases unmatched: 9. CDR3 length: 16 amino acids. As DNA, the CDR3 is TGTGCCAGCAGTTACCCCGGACAGGGGGGCATCAATGAGCAGTTCTTC. This gives the protein CASSYPGQGGINEQFF.

This chain links TRBV7-9 with TRBJ1-2; TRBD1 matches 7 bases. Germline CDR1 SEHNR, CDR2 FQNEAQ (reference sequence). The CDR3 spans 17 residues. V was pared by 0 bases and J by 1 base, with 8 bases of the junction left unmatched. In DNA, the CDR3 is TGTGCCAGCAGCTTAGCACTAGGACAGGATTATAACTATGGCTACACCTTC. Translating gives CASSLALGQDYNYGYTF.

The V call is TRBV25-1, the J call TRBJ1-4, with TRBD1 identical over 8 bases. After removal of 4 bases from V and 3 bases from J, the junction contained 1 base not matched to a gene. This CDR3 is 14 amino acids long. Germline CDR1 MGHDK, CDR2 SYGVNS. The CDR3 coding sequence is TGTGCCAGCAGTGTGACAGGGGCTAATGAAAAACTGTTTTTT. Its protein is CASSVTGANEKLFF.

This chain joins TRBV10-2 and TRBJ2-2; a weak D match, TRBD2 (6 bases). The V end lost 5 bases, the J end lost 4 bases, and 20 bases lay between the germline ends. The V gene's germline CDR1 is WSHSY and CDR2 SAAADI. The CDR3 runs 17 residues. CDR3 sequence reads: CASSFPRTGESTGELFF. The CDR3, as DNA: TGCGCCAGCAGTTTCCCCCGGACGGGGGAGAGCACCGGGGAGCTGTTTTTT.

The rearrangement uses TRBV18 and TRBJ2-7, with a possible D match to TRBD1 (6 bases). Germline CDR1 KGHSH, CDR2 LQKENI. The ends were cut back, 0 bases at V and 9 bases at J, with 12 bases in the middle. CDR3 length: 13 amino acids. The CDR3 DNA reads TGTGCCAGCTCACCACCGCCAGGGGTTGGGCAGTACTTC. Amino acids: CASSPPPGVGQYF.

The chain combines TRBV28 with TRBJ2-6; D call uncertain. V shed 3 bases and J shed 0 bases, with 12 bases lying between them. Looked up from germline, CDR1 is MDHEN and CDR2 is SYDVKM. The CDR3 is made up of 17 amino acids. The CDR3 region is CASSLLIKASGANVLTF. DNA for the CDR3: TGTGCCAGCAGTTTGCTTATCAAAGCCTCTGGGGCCAACGTCCTGACTTTC.